This T cell receptor (beta chain) was identified during a study of regulatory T cells in long-lasting Graves disease. Study-level points and caveats: A reduction in accuracy may have resulted from the small sample size. Persistent disease showed a preference for TRBV28, TRBJ1-2 and TRBJ2-5.

Building the TCR beta libraries relied on iRepertoire HTBI primers, and CDR3 regions underwent Arm-PCR. Each CDR3 protein gets one entry after TCRdb re-called the multiplex PCR reads with MiXCR. The sample lists around 400,000 distinct CDR3 sequences, around 16% occurring once. Deletions cut 5 bases from V and 1 base from J, with 12 bases between. CDR3 size: 15 residues. Germline CDR1 and CDR2: SEHNR and FQNEAQ (reference sequence). The time point was: newly diagnosed GD, antithyroid drugs for less than 3 months. PBMC-derived RNA was used for the TCR library. A volume of nine milliliters of peripheral blood was collected in EDTA tubes. This clonotype was seen repeatedly, ten times or more. No antigen is known for it.

This TCR came from a female donor with Graves disease. The J gene is TRBJ1-5, the V gene TRBV7-9; a weak D match, TRBD1 (6 bases). Sequenced here: peripheral blood mononuclear cells (PBMCs), sampled at new diagnosis, from a patient treated with antithyroid drugs. The CDR3 nucleotides read TGTGCCAGCAGCGGTCAGGGGAAGAGCAATCAGCCCCAGCATTTT. It yields the protein CASSGQGKSNQPQHF.